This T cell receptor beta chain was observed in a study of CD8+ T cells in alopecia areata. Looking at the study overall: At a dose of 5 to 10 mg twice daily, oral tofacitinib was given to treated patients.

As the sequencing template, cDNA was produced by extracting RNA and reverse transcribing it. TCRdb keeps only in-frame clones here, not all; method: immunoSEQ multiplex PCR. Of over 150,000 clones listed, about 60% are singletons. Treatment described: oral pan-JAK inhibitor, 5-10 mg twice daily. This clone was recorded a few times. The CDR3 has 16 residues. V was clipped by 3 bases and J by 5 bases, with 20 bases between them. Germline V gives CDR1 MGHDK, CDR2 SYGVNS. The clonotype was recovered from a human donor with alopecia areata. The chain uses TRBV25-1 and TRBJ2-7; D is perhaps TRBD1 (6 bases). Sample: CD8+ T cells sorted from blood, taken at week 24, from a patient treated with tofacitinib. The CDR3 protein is CASSDEDRTPRDEQYF. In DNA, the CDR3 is TGTGCCAGCAGTGACGAAGACAGGACCCCCAGGGACGAGCAGTACTTC.